This T cell receptor beta chain is drawn from a study of blood T cells in healthy people across ages (dated by TCRdb to between 2014 and 2016). For the wider study: In model experiments, roughly one uniquely barcoded TCR beta cDNA molecule per two T cells was captured by template switching. Using deep sequencing normalized with unique cDNA molecular identifiers, the study measured how TCR beta repertoire diversity changes with age. Four age groups were formed from the donors: young (average 16 years), middle-aged (approximately 41), aged (about 68) and long-lived (roughly 88). To avoid experimental bias, donors of different ages were distributed randomly across sequencing lanes. Two additional independent replicas of 1 million unique cDNA reads from the same blood draw were analyzed for two donors (one aged 18 to 30 and one aged 80 or older). The paper as a whole reports these results and caveats: Because donor CMV infection status was unknown, age-related changes in expanded clonotypes were potentially confounded. As age increased, observed TCR beta diversity per million T cells dropped in a roughly linear way, and a significant reduction was already evident by age 40. Estimates of total diversity based on one million sequenced T cells were regarded as lower bounds and as underestimates. Compared with the aged group, more naive CD4+ T cells, fewer expanded clones and increased TCR diversity were shown by the long-lived group, suggesting age selection. Observed TCR beta diversity correlated strongly with the percentage of naive T cells measured by flow cytometry. Since profiling was done on bulk unsorted PBMCs, naive and antigen-experienced compartments could not be conclusively compared.

Library prep was done by 5' RACE. The reads were generated on an Illumina HiSeq 2500. The second PCR ran for about 7 to 11 cycles and used a J-beta primer mix along with a sample-barcoded 5' primer. Each TCR beta cDNA molecule received a unique molecular identifier from a template-switch 5' adaptor carrying 12 random nucleotides. Each sample yielded at least 2.5 million CDR3-containing paired-end reads. All of the RNA was converted into first-strand cDNA using the Mint cDNA synthesis kit, with a TRBC-specific oligonucleotide serving as the primer. After uracil-DNA glycosylase treatment, a first 18-cycle PCR used universal primers M1SS and BC2_uni_R on all cDNA. The authors' analysis ran thus. For normalization, 1 million high-quality reads, each with a distinct molecular identifier, were randomly selected from each sample. Reads sharing molecular identifiers were discarded rather than binned into consensus sequences. MiTCR, set to a Q25 quality threshold and the strictest error-elimination algorithm, was used for CDR3 identification, clonotype clustering and error correction. A nonparametric unseen species model with Euler transformation was used to estimate a lower bound on total TCR beta diversity. The public reads were reprocessed in TCRdb via fastp at Q25 and MiXCR, keeping in-frame beta chains. Each CDR3 protein appears once, grouped with its most common genes and DNA. TCRdb's processing, not the study's, gives the V and J calls here. The sample has approximately 830,000 distinct CDR3 sequences on record, around two thirds of them singletons. The ten largest account for approximately 30% of the sample.

For CDR1 and CDR2, the germline V gene lists SGHRS and YFSETQ. The CDR3 contains 15 residues, cysteine and phenylalanine counted. Of all the DNA, just the CDR3 is kept, 45 bases in frame from base 1. The roughly 42 donors, aged about 6 to 100 years, were systemically healthy Caucasian individuals from Russia. Each donor gave roughly 11 milliliters of peripheral blood, drawn into EDTA-treated Vacutainer tubes. Ficoll-Paque density-gradient centrifugation was used to isolate PBMCs, with at least 6 million per sample. Trizol reagent was used to extract total RNA from PBMCs, with at least 6 micrograms per sample. For every donor, an aliquot of PBMCs went through flow cytometry to measure the percentages of naive CD45RAhigh/CD27high T cells. A remark on this clonotype: The specificity of this receptor is unknown. No per-base quality is available; no much larger clone lies one base away.

The sequenced sample was blood. The chain is assembled from TRBV5-1 and TRBJ2-4; the D gene cannot be named for sure. The J call may be faulty, since TRBJ2-7 better matches the DNA end. This clonotype was sampled from a man aged 30 to 45 in good health. The nucleotides are TGCGCCAGCAGCTTGACAGAGGTTTGGCCCTACGAGCAGTACTTC. This encodes CASSLTEVWPYEQYF.